Listed below are T cell receptor beta chains from one sample, sequenced in a study of T-cell reconstitution after alpha-beta-depleted transplantation in children. TCRdb itself ran the PCR reads through MiXCR, one entry per CDR3 protein. The sample consists of 190,000 or so distinct CDR3 sequences, approximately 6.8% of them appearing once. Here the sequenced sample was PBMCs from the stem cell graft donor, taken from the stem cell graft. These receptors were taken from a human donor who donated a stem cell graft to a child with Wiskott-Aldrich syndrome. Each CDR3 is given with its conserved first and last residue. Each record gives: CDR3 length, clone size, J gene, V gene, CDR3 protein. Clone size appears in some rows only: once, few, many, or a class for an expanded clone.

16,few,TRBJ2-5,TRBV6-5,CASSYGTSGSWETQYF
16,-,TRBJ2-7,TRBV6-2/TRBV6-3,CASKSFPGGFSYEQYF
12,many,TRBJ2-3,TRBV12-3/TRBV12-4,CASSAMTDTQYF
17,many,TRBJ1-5,TRBV12-3/TRBV12-4,CASTTQRGGWGNQPQHF
15,-,TRBJ2-1,TRBV25-1,CASSALAGVDNEQFF
13,-,TRBJ2-1,TRBV7-9,CASSWGLAEVQFF
15,many,TRBJ2-7,TRBV6-5,CASSYLPGTVYEQYF
15,many,TRBJ2-1,TRBV12-3/TRBV12-4,CASSLGLEGYNEQFF
14,many,TRBJ2-2,TRBV29-1,CSVSPSGNTGELFF
11,few,TRBJ2-1,TRBV2,CASSVLAEEFF
15,-,TRBJ1-1,TRBV30,CAWKGQGVGDGEAFF
11,many,TRBJ2-7,TRBV12-3/TRBV12-4,CASSFLQEQYF
15,many,TRBJ1-6,TRBV12-3/TRBV12-4,CASSGPGRVNSPLHF
14,many,TRBJ1-5,TRBV28,CATSHGTRNQPQHF
11,many,TRBJ2-7,TRBV5-1,CASSLGAERYF
14,many,TRBJ2-3,TRBV20-1,CSAGDPRGADTQYF